This paragraph reports one T cell receptor beta chain. These data come from a study of blood T cell repertoires in COVID-19. Germline values: CDR1 LNHDA, CDR2 SQIVND (reference sequence). The CDR3 runs to 13 residues. V was clipped by 3 bases and J by 7 bases; unmatched bases: 1. Clones were read by immunoSEQ multiplex PCR, and TCRdb kept only the in-frame ones, dropping some. The sample lists about 160,000 clones; approximately 88% were seen once. Sequencing was performed on peripheral blood. The V gene is TRBV19, the J gene TRBJ2-1; 9 bases line up with TRBD2. The sequence derives from a woman aged 80 or over with active or convalescent COVID-19. Here the CDR3 reads CASSISGGNEQFF. The CDR3, as DNA: TGTGCCAGTAGTATTAGCGGGGGTAATGAGCAGTTCTTC.